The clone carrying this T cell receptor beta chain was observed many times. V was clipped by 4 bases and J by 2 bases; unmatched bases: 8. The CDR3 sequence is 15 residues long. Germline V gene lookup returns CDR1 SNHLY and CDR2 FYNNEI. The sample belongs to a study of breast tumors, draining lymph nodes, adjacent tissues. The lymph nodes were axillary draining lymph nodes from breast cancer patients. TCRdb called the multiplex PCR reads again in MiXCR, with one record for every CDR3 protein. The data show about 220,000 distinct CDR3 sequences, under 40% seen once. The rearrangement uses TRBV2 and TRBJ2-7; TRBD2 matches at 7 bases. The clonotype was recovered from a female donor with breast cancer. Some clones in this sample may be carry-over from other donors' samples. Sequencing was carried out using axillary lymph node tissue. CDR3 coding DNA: TGTGCCAGCAGTGGAGGCGGGAGATTCACCTACGAGCAGTACTTC. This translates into CASSGGGRFTYEQYF.